A selection of T cell receptor beta chains follows, all from one sample in a study of blood T cells in healthy people across ages. TCRdb re-analysed the 5' RACE reads in MiXCR, keeping a single row per CDR3 protein. The repertoire includes roughly 900,000 distinct CDR3 sequences, more than 25% of them detected once, and approximately 15% sits in the top ten. Sequenced material: blood. All receptors derive from a woman of 80 years or more in good health. CDR3s include the opening cysteine and the closing phenylalanine or tryptophan. D genes are given only for firm matches. A clone size is listed for some rows: how often the clone was seen (once, few, many), or a class if it is expanded.

V: TRBV6-1
D: .
size: .
J: TRBJ1-6
DNA: TGTGCCAGCAGTGAAATTGGGCCTTCACCCCTCCACTTT
CDR3: CASSEIGPSPLHF

V: TRBV21-1
D: .
size: few
J: TRBJ1-2
DNA: TGTGCCAGCGGGGGGGCCCCTAACTATGGCTACACCTTC
CDR3: CASGGAPNYGYTF

V: TRBV7-9
D: TRBD2
size: many
J: TRBJ2-5
DNA: TGTGCCAGCAGCTCGACTAGCGGGGGACGGGGGGCCCAGTACTTC
CDR3: CASSSTSGGRGAQYF

V: TRBV25-1
D: TRBD1
size: few
J: TRBJ2-3
DNA: TGTGCCAGCAGTGAGGGGACAGGGGGTCGCACAGATACGCAGTATTTT
CDR3: CASSEGTGGRTDTQYF

V: TRBV5-1
D: TRBD1
size: many
J: TRBJ2-3
DNA: TGCGCCAGCAGCCCGAGACAGGGCATAGATACGCAGTATTTT
CDR3: CASSPRQGIDTQYF

V: TRBV6-5
D: TRBD1
size: many
J: TRBJ1-2
DNA: TGTGCCAGCAGTTCCCCCGGGACAGGGAAGGGTGGCTATGGCTACACCTTC
CDR3: CASSSPGTGKGGYGYTF

V: TRBV12-3/TRBV12-4
D: TRBD1
size: .
J: TRBJ2-7
DNA: TGTGCCAGCAGTCAAACAGGGGGCTGGACCTTAACCTACGAGCAGTACTTC
CDR3: CASSQTGGWTLTYEQYF

V: TRBV20-1
D: .
size: many
J: TRBJ2-3
DNA: TGCAGTGCTAGATATCGGCAGCGCACAGATACGCAGTATTTT
CDR3: CSARYRQRTDTQYF

V: TRBV19
D: TRBD1
size: few
J: TRBJ1-4
DNA: TGTGCCAGTGCACTCGGGACAGGGGGCGCGACTAATGAAAAACTGTTTTTT
CDR3: CASALGTGGATNEKLFF

V: TRBV21-1
D: .
size: .
J: TRBJ2-7
DNA: TGTGCCAGCAGCAAAGAATCGTCCCGGGACAGGGGGGAGGCCTACGAGCAGTACTTC
CDR3: CASSKESSRDRGEAYEQYF

V: TRBV6-5
D: .
size: many
J: TRBJ1-1
DNA: TGTGCCAGCAGTTACAGGAGGGGGGCTGAAGCTTTCTTT
CDR3: CASSYRRGAEAFF

V: TRBV20-1
D: TRBD2
size: many
J: TRBJ2-1
DNA: TGCAGTGCTAGAGTGAGGGGAGCTAGCGGTGGCTACAATGAGCAGTTCTTC
CDR3: CSARVRGASGGYNEQFF

V: TRBV5-1
D: TRBD2
size: few
J: TRBJ2-5
DNA: TGCGCCAGCAGCTTGGTTGGGACTAGCTCGGGGGAGACCCAGTACTTC
CDR3: CASSLVGTSSGETQYF

V: TRBV25-1
D: .
size: .
J: TRBJ1-1
DNA: TGTGCCAGCAGTGGCGGAACGTACACTGAAGCTTTCTTT
CDR3: CASSGGTYTEAFF

V: TRBV6-2/TRBV6-3
D: .
size: few
J: TRBJ1-6
DNA: TGTGCCAGCAGTTTCACCGGGGTCTATAATTCACCCCTCCACTTT
CDR3: CASSFTGVYNSPLHF

V: TRBV5-5
D: .
size: many
J: TRBJ1-5
DNA: TGTGCCAGCAGCAGGGGTCAGAATCAGCCCCAGCATTTT
CDR3: CASSRGQNQPQHF

V: TRBV7-9
D: TRBD1
size: many
J: TRBJ1-2
DNA: TGTGCCAGCAGCCAGACAGGGGGCTTTGGCTACACCTTC
CDR3: CASSQTGGFGYTF

V: TRBV7-9
D: .
size: many
J: TRBJ1-6
DNA: TGTGCCAGCAGCTTAAGGGACATAGGGTCACCCCTCCACTTT
CDR3: CASSLRDIGSPLHF

V: TRBV6-1
D: .
size: .
J: TRBJ1-4
DNA: TGTGCCAGCAGTGACCGATCAACTAATGAAAAACTGTTTTTT
CDR3: CASSDRSTNEKLFF

V: TRBV24-1
D: TRBD2
size: few
J: TRBJ2-1
DNA: TGTGCCACCAGTCCGAGGACTAGCGGGGGGCTCTACAATGAGCAGTTCTTC
CDR3: CATSPRTSGGLYNEQFF

V: TRBV6-5
D: .
size: many
J: TRBJ1-6
DNA: TGTGCCAGCAGTTACGGGGGGACCTCACCCCTCCACTTT
CDR3: CASSYGGTSPLHF

V: TRBV6-5
D: .
size: many
J: TRBJ2-7
DNA: TGTGCCAGCAGCCCAACCTCAGGGACTGGGGCCTACGAGCAGTACTTC
CDR3: CASSPTSGTGAYEQYF

V: TRBV7-9
D: .
size: once
J: TRBJ2-1
DNA: TGTGCCAGCAGCCAACCCGAGAGACAGACCTCGGTAGTTGAGCAGTTCTTC
CDR3: CASSQPERQTSVVEQFF

V: TRBV7-2
D: TRBD1
size: many
J: TRBJ2-7
DNA: TGTGCCAGCAGCTCCGACAGGGGATACGAGCAGTACTTC
CDR3: CASSSDRGYEQYF

V: TRBV5-1
D: TRBD2
size: .
J: TRBJ2-4
DNA: TGCGCCAGCAGGTCGGGACTAGAAATCAAAAACATTCAGTACTTC
CDR3: CASRSGLEIKNIQYF

V: TRBV9
D: TRBD1
size: .
J: TRBJ1-4
DNA: TGTGCCAGCAGCTCGAGGGGACAGTCGAATGAAAAACTGTTTTTT
CDR3: CASSSRGQSNEKLFF

V: TRBV5-1
D: TRBD1
size: .
J: TRBJ1-1
DNA: TGCGCCAGCAGCTTGAGACTCGGGACAGGGACTTTGAACACTGAAGCTTTCTTT
CDR3: CASSLRLGTGTLNTEAFF

V: TRBV5-1
D: TRBD2
size: .
J: TRBJ2-3
DNA: TGCGCCAGCAGCTTGGGTAGCGGGGTTGGCACAGATACGCAGTATTTT
CDR3: CASSLGSGVGTDTQYF

V: TRBV3-1
D: .
size: many
J: TRBJ2-6
DNA: TGTGCCAGCAGCCAAGTAGGTTCCAACGTCCTGACTTTC
CDR3: CASSQVGSNVLTF

V: TRBV7-6
D: .
size: many
J: TRBJ2-5
DNA: TGTGCCAGCAGCCCCTATACAGGGTACCAAGAGACCCAGTACTTC
CDR3: CASSPYTGYQETQYF

V: TRBV7-2
D: .
size: .
J: TRBJ2-3
DNA: TGTGCCAGCAACCAACCGGGACGTTATTCGAAAGGGGACACAGATACGCAGTATTTT
CDR3: CASNQPGRYSKGDTDTQYF